This T cell receptor (beta chain) comes out of a study of blood T cell repertoires in COVID-19 (TCRdb year 2020). Study-level background: Samples covering the acute and convalescent phases of COVID-19 were provided by collaborators in the United States, Italy and Spain. A freely available public database, intended as a resource for researchers studying the immune response to SARS-CoV-2, is where the repertoires were released. A de-identified subject ID, COVID-19 status, age in years and sex were almost always included in the sample metadata. The material from the prospective study consisted of cDNA or gDNA derived from T cells, B-cell-depleted T cells, or PBMCs. Samples came from the ongoing ImmuneRACE study (first 160 participants) plus 1,254 subjects from 6 global collaborators. HLA class I and class II types, where available, came from metadata supplied by the sample provider rather than from assay-based typing. Subjects who had been exposed to COVID-19, were actively infected with it, or had recovered from it provided the deeply sampled blood TCRbeta repertoires that made up the dataset.

A few counts support this clone. Its antigen specificity is not known. The input lacks base qualities; no much larger clone sits a single base away. Points the paper makes about the study in general: The quantity of clinical and demographic metadata differed by source and by participant and was supplied without curation.

TCRbeta CDR3 regions were amplified from genomic DNA using the immunoSEQ Assay, a bias-controlled multiplex PCR. The original pipeline was this. Nucleated cell counts per sample were estimated from amplification of reference gene primers within the assay. Sequence reads were collapsed and filtered to measure the absolute abundance of every unique TCRbeta CDR3 rearrangement. For each sample, productive Simpson clonality was calculated by taking the square root of Simpson's diversity index across productive rearrangements. What TCRdb holds here is the immuneACCESS table cut down to in-frame rearrangements. Part of the clones is not present; checked against another copy, under half of the missing clones reflect an unresolved V gene, and the others are unexplained. D and trimming come from the DNA, and the V and J calls and clone size come from that table. The sample table shows 120,000 to 150,000 clones, and around 87% are seen once. The ten largest clones capture 0.95% to 1.5% of the sample.

Counted from cysteine to phenylalanine, this CDR3 has 14 amino acids. Of all the DNA, just the CDR3 is kept, 42 bases in frame from base 1. According to the germline V gene, CDR1 reads SGHRS and CDR2 reads YFSETQ. The junction carries 13 bases between V and J, which are trimmed by 0 bases and 7 bases respectively. Enrolling through a virtual design, the prospective study's participants ranged in age from roughly 18 to 95 years and lived across 20 to 25 United States geographic areas. In the prospective study, participants were assigned to cohorts based on the clinical history participants reported in a screening survey and a study questionnaire. Mobile phlebotomists in the prospective study collected whole blood, serum and a nasopharyngeal or oropharyngeal swab from every participant. Prospective study participants could optionally give additional blood draws and questionnaires over an approximately 2-month period. Before DNA extraction, prospective study blood samples were shipped either frozen or at room temperature.

This receptor was obtained from a woman aged 30 to 39 with acute COVID-19. The rearrangement combines TRBV5-1 with TRBJ1-1; no D segment can be confidently identified. What was sequenced was PBMCs or T cells enriched from blood (not recorded which). The nucleotides read TGCGCCAGCAGCTTGGGATTTGGGCAGAATGAAGCTTTCTTT. This codes for CASSLGFGQNEAFF.